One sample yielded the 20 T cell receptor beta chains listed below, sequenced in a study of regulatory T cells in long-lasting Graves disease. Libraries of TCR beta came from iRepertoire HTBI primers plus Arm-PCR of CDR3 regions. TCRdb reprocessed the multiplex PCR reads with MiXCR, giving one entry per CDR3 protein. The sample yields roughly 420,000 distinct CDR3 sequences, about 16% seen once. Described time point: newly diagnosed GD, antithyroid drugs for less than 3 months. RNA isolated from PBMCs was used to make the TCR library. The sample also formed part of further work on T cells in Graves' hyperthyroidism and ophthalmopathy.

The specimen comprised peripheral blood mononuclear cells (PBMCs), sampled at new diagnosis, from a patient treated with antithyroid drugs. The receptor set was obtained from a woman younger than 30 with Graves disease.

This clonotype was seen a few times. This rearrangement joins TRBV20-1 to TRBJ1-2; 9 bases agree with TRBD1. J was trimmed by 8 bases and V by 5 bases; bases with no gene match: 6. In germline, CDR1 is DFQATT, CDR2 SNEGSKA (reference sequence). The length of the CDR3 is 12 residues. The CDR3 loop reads CSARTGEGGYTF. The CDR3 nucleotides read TGCAGTGCTCGGACAGGGGAAGGGGGCTACACCTTC.

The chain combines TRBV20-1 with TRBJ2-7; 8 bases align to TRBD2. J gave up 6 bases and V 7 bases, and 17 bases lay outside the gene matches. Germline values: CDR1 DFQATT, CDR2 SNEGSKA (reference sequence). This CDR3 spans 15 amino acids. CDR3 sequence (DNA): TGCAGTGTAACGGGAATAGCGGGAACATTATCCGAGCAGTACTTC. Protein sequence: CSVTGIAGTLSEQYF.

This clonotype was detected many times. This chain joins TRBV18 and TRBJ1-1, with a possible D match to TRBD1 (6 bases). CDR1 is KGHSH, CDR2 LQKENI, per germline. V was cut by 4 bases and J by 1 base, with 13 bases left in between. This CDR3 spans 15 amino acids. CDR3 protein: CASSREQGQNTEAFF. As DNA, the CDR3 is TGTGCCAGCTCACGTGAACAGGGTCAGAACACTGAAGCTTTCTTT. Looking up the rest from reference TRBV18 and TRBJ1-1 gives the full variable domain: NAGVMQNPRHLVRRRGQEARLRCSPMKGHSHVYWYRQLPEEGLKFMVYLQKENIIDESGMPKERFSAEFPKEGPSILRIQQVVRGDSAAYFCASSREQGQNTEAFFGQGTRLTVV.

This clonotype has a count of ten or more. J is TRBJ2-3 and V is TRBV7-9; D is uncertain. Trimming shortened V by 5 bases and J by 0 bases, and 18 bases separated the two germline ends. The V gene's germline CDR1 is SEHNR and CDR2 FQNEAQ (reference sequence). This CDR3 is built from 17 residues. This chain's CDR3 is CASSPPAVSTSTDTQYF. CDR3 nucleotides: TGTGCCAGCAGCCCACCCGCGGTTTCCACGAGCACAGATACGCAGTATTTT.

CDR3 loop: CASSPPAGVGDEQFF. CDR3 DNA sequence: TGTGCCAGCTCACCTCCTGCGGGAGTTGGCGATGAGCAGTTCTTC. V and J are TRBV18 and TRBJ2-1; 7 positions match TRBD2. Germline loops: CDR1 KGHSH, CDR2 LQKENI. Trimming took 3 bases from V and 8 from J; bases not matched to a gene: 10. There are 15 residues in the CDR3.

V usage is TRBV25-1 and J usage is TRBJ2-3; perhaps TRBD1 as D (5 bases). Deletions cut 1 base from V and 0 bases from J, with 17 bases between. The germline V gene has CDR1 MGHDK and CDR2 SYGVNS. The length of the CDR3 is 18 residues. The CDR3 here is CASSEFAFWQGSTDTQYF. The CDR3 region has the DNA TGTGCCAGCAGTGAATTTGCGTTTTGGCAGGGAAGCACAGATACGCAGTATTTT.

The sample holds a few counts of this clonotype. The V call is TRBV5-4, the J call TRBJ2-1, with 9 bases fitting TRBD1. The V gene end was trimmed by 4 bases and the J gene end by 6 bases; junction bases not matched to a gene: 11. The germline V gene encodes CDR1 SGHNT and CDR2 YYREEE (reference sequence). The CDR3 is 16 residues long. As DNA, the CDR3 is TGTGCCAGCAGCACTACCGGGACAGGGTTCGCCAATGAGCAGTTCTTC. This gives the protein CASSTTGTGFANEQFF. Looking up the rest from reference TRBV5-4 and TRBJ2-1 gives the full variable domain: ETGVTQSPTHLIKTRGQQVTLRCSSQSGHNTVSWYQQALGQGPQFIFQYYREEENGRGNFPPRFSGLQFPNYSSELNVNALELDDSALYLCASSTTGTGFANEQFFGPGTRLTVL.

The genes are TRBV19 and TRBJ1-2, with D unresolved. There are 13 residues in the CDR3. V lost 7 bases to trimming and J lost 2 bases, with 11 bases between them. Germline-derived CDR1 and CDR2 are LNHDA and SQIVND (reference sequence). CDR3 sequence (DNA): TGTGCCAGTAAGGGTCGTCGCAACTATGGCTACACCTTC. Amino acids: CASKGRRNYGYTF. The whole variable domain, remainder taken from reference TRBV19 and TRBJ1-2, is DGGITQSPKYLFRKEGQNVTLSCEQNLNHDAMYWYRQDPGQGLRLIYYSQIVNDFQKGDIAEGYSVSREKKESFPLTVTSAQKNPTAFYLCASKGRRNYGYTFGSGTRLTVV.

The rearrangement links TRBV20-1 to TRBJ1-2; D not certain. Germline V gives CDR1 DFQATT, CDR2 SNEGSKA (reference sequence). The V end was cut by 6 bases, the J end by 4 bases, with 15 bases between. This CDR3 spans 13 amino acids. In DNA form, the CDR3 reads TGCAGTGCCCGAGAACCAAGGACCTATGGCTACACCTTC. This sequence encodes CSAREPRTYGYTF.

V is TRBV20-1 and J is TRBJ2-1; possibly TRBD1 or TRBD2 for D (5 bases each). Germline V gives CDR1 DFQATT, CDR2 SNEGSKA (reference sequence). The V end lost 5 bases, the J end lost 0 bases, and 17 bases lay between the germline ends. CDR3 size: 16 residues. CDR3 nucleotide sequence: TGCAGTGCTGCTAGACAGATGGGGGTCTCCTACAATGAGCAGTTCTTC. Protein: CSAARQMGVSYNEQFF.

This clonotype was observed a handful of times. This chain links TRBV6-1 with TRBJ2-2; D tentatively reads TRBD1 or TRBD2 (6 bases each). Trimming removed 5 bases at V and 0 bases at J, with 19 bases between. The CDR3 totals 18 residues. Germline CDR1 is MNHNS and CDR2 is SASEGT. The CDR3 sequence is CASSPGGEMNANTGELFF. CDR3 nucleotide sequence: TGTGCCAGCAGTCCCGGGGGCGAGATGAACGCGAACACCGGGGAGCTGTTTTTT.

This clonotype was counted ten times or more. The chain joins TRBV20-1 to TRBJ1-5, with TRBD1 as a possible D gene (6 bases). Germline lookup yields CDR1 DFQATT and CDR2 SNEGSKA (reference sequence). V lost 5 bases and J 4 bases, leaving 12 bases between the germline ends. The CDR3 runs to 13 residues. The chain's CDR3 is CSADRIANQPQHF. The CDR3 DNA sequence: TGCAGTGCTGACAGGATTGCAAATCAGCCCCAGCATTTT.

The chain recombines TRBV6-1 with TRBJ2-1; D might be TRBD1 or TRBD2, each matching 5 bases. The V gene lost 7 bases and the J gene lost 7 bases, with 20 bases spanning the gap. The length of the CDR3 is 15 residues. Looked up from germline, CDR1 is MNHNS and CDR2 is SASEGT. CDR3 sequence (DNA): TGTGCCAGCACCAAGGGGAGTAGTAGGAGAAATGAGCAGTTCTTC. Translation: CASTKGSSRRNEQFF.

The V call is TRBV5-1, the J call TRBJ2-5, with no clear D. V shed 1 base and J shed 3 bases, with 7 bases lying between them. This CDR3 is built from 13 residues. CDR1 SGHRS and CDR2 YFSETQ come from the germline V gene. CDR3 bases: TGCGCCAGCAGCTTGAAAAGGAAAGAGACCCAGTACTTC. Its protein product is CASSLKRKETQYF.

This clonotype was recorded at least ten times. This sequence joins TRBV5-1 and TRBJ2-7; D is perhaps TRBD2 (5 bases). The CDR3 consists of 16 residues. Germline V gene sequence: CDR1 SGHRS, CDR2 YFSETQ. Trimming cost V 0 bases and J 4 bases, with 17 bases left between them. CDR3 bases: TGCGCCAGCAGCTTGGCTGGGGAGTCCCATCTTTACGAGCAGTACTTC. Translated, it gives CASSLAGESHLYEQYF.

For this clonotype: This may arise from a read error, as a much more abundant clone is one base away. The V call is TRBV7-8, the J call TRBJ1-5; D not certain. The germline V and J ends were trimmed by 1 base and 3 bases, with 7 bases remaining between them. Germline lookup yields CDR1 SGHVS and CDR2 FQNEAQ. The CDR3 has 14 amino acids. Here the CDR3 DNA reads TGTGCCAGCAGCTTAGGGGCAGTCAATCAGCCCCAGCATTTT. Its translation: CASSLGAVNQPQHF. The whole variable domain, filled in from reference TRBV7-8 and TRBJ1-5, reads GAGVSQSPRYKVAKRGQDVALRCDPISGHVSLFWYQQALGQGPEFLTYFQNEAQLDKSGLPSDRFFAERPEGSVSTLKIQRTQQEDSAVYLCASSLGAVNQPQHFGDGTRLSIL.

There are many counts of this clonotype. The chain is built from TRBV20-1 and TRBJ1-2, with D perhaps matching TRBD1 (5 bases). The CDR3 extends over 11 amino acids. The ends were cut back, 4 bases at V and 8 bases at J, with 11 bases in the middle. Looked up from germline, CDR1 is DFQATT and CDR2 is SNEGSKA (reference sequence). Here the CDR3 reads CSATGLKGYTF. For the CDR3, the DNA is TGCAGTGCTACAGGGCTCAAGGGCTACACCTTC.

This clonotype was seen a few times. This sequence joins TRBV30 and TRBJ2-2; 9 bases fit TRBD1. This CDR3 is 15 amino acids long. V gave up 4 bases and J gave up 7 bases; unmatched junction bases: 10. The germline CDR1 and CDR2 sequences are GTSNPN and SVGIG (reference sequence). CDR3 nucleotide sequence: TGTGCCTGGAACCCCGGGACAGGGATGATCGGGGAGCTGTTTTTT. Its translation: CAWNPGTGMIGELFF.

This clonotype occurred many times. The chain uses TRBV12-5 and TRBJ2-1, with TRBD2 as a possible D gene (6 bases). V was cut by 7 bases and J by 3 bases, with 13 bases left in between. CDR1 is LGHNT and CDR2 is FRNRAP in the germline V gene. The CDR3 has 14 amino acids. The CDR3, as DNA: TGTGCTAGTGCCGACGGGGGAATCTACAATGAGCAGTTCTTC. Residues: CASADGGIYNEQFF.

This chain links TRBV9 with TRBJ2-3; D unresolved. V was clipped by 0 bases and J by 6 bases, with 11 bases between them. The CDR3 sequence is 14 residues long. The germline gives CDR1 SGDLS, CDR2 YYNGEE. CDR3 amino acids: CASSVGAGLDTQYF. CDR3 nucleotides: TGTGCCAGCAGCGTAGGGGCTGGCTTGGATACGCAGTATTTT.